This T cell receptor (beta chain) was identified in a study of T cells after yellow fever vaccination. Study-level information: Where fractions had low cell numbers, libraries were prepared from them with the SMART-Seq v4 Ultra Low Input RNA kit.

As for this clonotype: Antigen unknown.

Using its own MiXCR run on the 5' RACE reads, TCRdb lists one record per CDR3 protein. Counted here are 500,000 to 650,000 distinct CDR3 sequences, 17% occurring once; the ten biggest clones make up approximately 15%. Whole-study findings and limits: Reappearance after the booster was observed for most primary-vaccination clones (around 96% CD4, roughly 88% CD8).

This CDR3 spans 15 amino acids. CDR1 and CDR2 from the germline V gene are LGHNT and FRNRAP. V lost 3 bases, J lost 0 bases, and 11 bases lay in between. The receptor was isolated from a man aged 18-30 years who received the YFV17D yellow fever vaccine. Here the sequenced sample was PBMCs, taken 5 to 6 days after the first yellow fever vaccination. The rearrangement links TRBV12-5 to TRBJ2-5, with D maybe TRBD2 (7 bases). The CDR3 spells CASGLGGGYQETQYF. The CDR3 DNA sequence: TGTGCTAGTGGTTTAGGGGGGGGATACCAAGAGACCCAGTACTTC. The variable domain in full, with the rest retrieved from reference TRBV12-5 and TRBJ2-5, is DARVTQTPRHKVTEMGQEVTMRCQPILGHNTVFWYRQTMMQGLELLAYFRNRAPLDDSGMPKDRFSAEMPDATLATLKIQPSEPRDSAVYFCASGLGGGYQETQYFGPGTRLLVL.